A single sample is the source of the 13 T cell receptor beta chains below, sequenced in a study of T cells in Graves' hyperthyroidism and ophthalmopathy. Amplification of TCR beta CDR3 regions used RNA as the template. With the HTBI primer set, the TCR CDR3 went through a first round of RT-PCR. TCRdb called the multiplex PCR reads again in MiXCR, with one record for every CDR3 protein. The sample has 550,000 to 600,000 distinct CDR3 sequences, more than 13% seen once; the top ten hold 7.1%. Sequenced input: blood. The receptors were sampled from a woman aged 18-29 years with Graves' ophthalmopathy.

Many counts were recorded for this clonotype. This chain joins TRBV7-3 and TRBJ2-3; D unclear. Germline lookup yields CDR1 SGHTA and CDR2 FQGTGA. The V and J ends lost 4 bases and 0 bases respectively, with 8 bases between them. The CDR3 has 14 residues. The CDR3 DNA reads as TGTGCCAGCAGCTACTACCTTAGCACAGATACGCAGTATTTT. It is translated as CASSYYLSTDTQYF. Together with reference TRBV7-3 and TRBJ2-3, the CDR3 gives the full variable domain: GAGVSQTPSNKVTEKGKYVELRCDPISGHTALYWYRQSLGQGPEFLIYFQGTGAADDSGLPNDRFFAVRPEGSVSTLKIQRTERGDSAVYLCASSYYLSTDTQYFGPGTRLTVL.

The V and J genes are TRBV19 and TRBJ1-1; 9 bases agree with TRBD1. V trimming: 4 bases; J trimming: 4 bases; junction bases outside the gene matches: 7. Germline lookup yields CDR1 LNHDA and CDR2 SQIVND (reference sequence). CDR3 length: 15 amino acids. The CDR3 here is CASSSIQGAVTEAFF. CDR3 DNA sequence: TGTGCCAGTAGTAGTATACAGGGGGCAGTCACTGAAGCTTTCTTT.

This clonotype was seen ten or more times. The rearrangement joins TRBV7-9 to TRBJ2-7; D may be TRBD1 (6 bases). V was shortened by 1 base and J by 2 bases, with 9 bases between the two germline ends. This CDR3 is 14 amino acids long. Per germline, CDR1 SEHNR and CDR2 FQNEAQ (reference sequence). CDR3 sequence reads: CASSLGTATYEQYF. The CDR3, as DNA: TGTGCCAGCAGCTTAGGGACAGCAACCTACGAGCAGTACTTC.

This clonotype was seen a handful of times. This chain links TRBV24-1 with TRBJ1-2; TRBD1 is a possible D gene (6 bases). Trimming removed 3 bases from V and 8 bases from J, with 21 bases in between. Germline V gene lookup returns CDR1 KGHDR and CDR2 SFDVKD. The length of the CDR3 is 16 residues. CDR3 sequence: CATSDPPGGGPWGYTF. The CDR3 DNA sequence: TGTGCCACCAGTGATCCGCCGGGGGGGGGCCCTTGGGGCTACACCTTC.

This clonotype was counted ten times or more. This chain links TRBV19 with TRBJ2-1; D uncertain. This CDR3 contains 13 residues. Trimming took 10 bases from V and 4 from J, leaving 14 bases between them. Germline V gene sequence: CDR1 LNHDA, CDR2 SQIVND (reference sequence). The CDR3 DNA follows: TGTGCCACGGGCGTTTTGGGGTACAATGAGCAGTTCTTC. Protein: CATGVLGYNEQFF.

The V and J genes are TRBV29-1 and TRBJ2-3, with D possibly being TRBD1 or TRBD2 (6 bases each). This CDR3 comprises 14 residues. Germline V gives CDR1 SQVTM, CDR2 ANQGSEA. The V end was cut by 7 bases, the J end by 1 base, with 15 bases between. CDR3 amino acids: CSAGGRAGTDTQYF. CDR3 DNA sequence: TGCAGCGCTGGGGGGCGGGCCGGCACAGATACGCAGTATTTT.

There are a few counts of this clonotype. V is TRBV4-1 and J is TRBJ2-1, with TRBD1 matching 9 bases. The CDR3 is made up of 18 amino acids. With V trimmed by 1 base and J by 9 bases, 16 bases remained unmatched. The germline V gene encodes CDR1 MGHRA and CDR2 YSYEKL. The CDR3 nucleotides read TGCGCCAGCAGCCAAGCAGCTCCCCGGGACAGGGCGAAGACTGAGCAGTTCTTC. Translation: CASSQAAPRDRAKTEQFF.

This chain uses TRBV15 with TRBJ2-2, with D possibly matching TRBD1 (5 bases). CDR3 length equals 15 residues. From germline, CDR1 is LNHNV and CDR2 YYDKDF (reference sequence). V lost 3 bases and J lost 2, with 10 bases in between. The CDR3 nucleotides are TGTGCCACCAGCAGGCCAGGGCGTAACACCGGGGAGCTGTTTTTT. Translating it yields CATSRPGRNTGELFF.

V usage is TRBV20-1 and J usage is TRBJ1-5, with TRBD1 identical over 7 bases. The germline CDR1 and CDR2 sequences are DFQATT and SNEGSKA (reference sequence). The J segment lost 0 bases and the V segment lost 2 bases, leaving 4 bases of the junction unmatched. CDR3 length: 15 amino acids. The CDR3 is CSARTGTDSNQPQHF. CDR3 nucleotide sequence: TGCAGTGCTAGAACCGGGACAGATAGCAATCAGCCCCAGCATTTT.

This clonotype occurred many times. This chain connects TRBV10-3 to TRBJ2-1; TRBD2 aligns across 7 bases. The V gene end was trimmed by 4 bases and the J gene end by 4 bases; junction bases not matched to a gene: 7. Germline CDR1 reads ENHRY; CDR2 reads SYGVKD. The CDR3 extends over 15 amino acids. The CDR3 spells CAISGGTGGYNEQFF. The CDR3 nucleotides read TGTGCCATCAGTGGGGGGACCGGGGGGTACAATGAGCAGTTCTTC.

The sample holds many counts of this clonotype. This chain connects TRBV30 to TRBJ1-1, with D possibly being TRBD1 (6 bases). V was clipped by 0 bases and J by 8 bases, with 13 bases between them. In germline, CDR1 is GTSNPN, CDR2 SVGIG (reference sequence). This CDR3 has 13 residues. The CDR3 is CAWSVNPRGEAFF. CDR3 coding DNA: TGTGCCTGGAGTGTAAACCCAAGGGGGGAAGCTTTCTTT.

A note on this clonotype: Possible read error: a much larger clone is one base away. The gene calls are TRBV7-2 and TRBJ2-2; D might be TRBD2 (5 bases). Germline V gene data show CDR1 as SGHTA and CDR2 as FQGNSA. This CDR3 has 15 amino acids. The CDR3 coding sequence is TGTGCCAGCAGCTTAGGATCAGGATACACCGGGGAGCCGTTTTTT. Protein product: CASSLGSGYTGEPFF.

The chain employs TRBV28 and TRBJ1-5, with D perhaps matching TRBD1 (6 bases). The CDR3 contains 15 residues. Trimming left V 7 bases short and J 5 bases short, with 18 bases between. Germline assignment: CDR1 MDHEN and CDR2 SYDVKM. CDR3 sequence (DNA): TGTGCCAGCAAAACCGACAGGACTCGATATCAGCCCCAGCATTTT. Translated, it gives CASKTDRTRYQPQHF. The whole variable domain, filled in from reference TRBV28 and TRBJ1-5, reads DVKVTQSSRYLVKRTGEKVFLECVQDMDHENMFWYRQDPGLGLRLIYFSYDVKMKEKGDIPEGYSVSREKKERFSLILESASTNQTSMYLCASKTDRTRYQPQHFGDGTRLSIL.